This entry lists 5 T cell receptor beta chains sequenced from one sample in a study of T cells in localized non-small cell lung cancer. The method was immunoSEQ multiplex PCR; TCRdb's version includes in-frame clones alone and lacks a portion of them. The sample consists of around 100,000 clones, about 87% of them appearing once. The sequencing used peripheral blood, collected before any cancer treatment. These receptors were obtained from a man aged 40-75 years with stage I squamous cell lung carcinoma.

V is TRBV5-1 and J is TRBJ2-3; 7 bases are shared with TRBD1. CDR3 length equals 15 residues. With 4 bases clipped from V and 1 base from J, the junction kept 6 bases outside the gene matches. Per the germline V gene, CDR1 is SGHRS and CDR2 is YFSETQ. CDR3 residues: CASSLQGLGTDTQYF. The CDR3 region has the DNA TGCGCCAGCAGCCTACAGGGGTTGGGCACAGATACGCAGTATTTT.

V and J are TRBV2 and TRBJ1-3; possible D gene TRBD1, 5 bases. V was clipped by 4 bases and J by 4 bases, with 11 bases between them. The CDR3 covers 14 residues. Germline V lookup: CDR1 SNHLY, CDR2 FYNNEI. In DNA form, the CDR3 reads TGTGCCAGCAGTGTTGCAGGGCTCGGAAACACCATATATTTT. Its protein is CASSVAGLGNTIYF. Full variable domain (rest looked up from reference TRBV2 and TRBJ1-3): EPEVTQTPSHQVTQMGQEVILRCVPISNHLYFYWYRQILGQKVEFLVSFYNNEISEKSEIFDDQFSVERPDGSNFTLKIRSTKLEDSAMYFCASSVAGLGNTIYFGEGSWLTVV.

V and J are TRBV6-5 and TRBJ2-7, with 7 bases fitting TRBD1. The germline V gene encodes CDR1 MNHEY and CDR2 SVGAGI. The CDR3 length is 14 residues. V trimming: 7 bases; J trimming: 5 bases; junction bases outside the gene matches: 11. The CDR3 DNA is TGTGCCAGCACCCAGACAGGGTCGATCCACGAGCAGTACTTC. The encoded protein is CASTQTGSIHEQYF.

V usage is TRBV7-2 and J usage is TRBJ1-5, with 7 bases identical to TRBD1. The trim removed 5 bases at V and 4 bases at J, leaving 17 bases unmatched. The germline gives CDR1 SGHTA, CDR2 FQGNSA. This CDR3 spans 18 amino acids. The CDR3 coding sequence is TGTGCCAGCAGCCCTCGTTTGGGTGAGGACAGGTATAATCAGCCCCAGCATTTT. Translated: CASSPRLGEDRYNQPQHF.

V is TRBV7-8 and J is TRBJ1-2; 7 positions match TRBD1. The germline V gene has CDR1 SGHVS and CDR2 FQNEAQ. V lost 5 bases to trimming and J lost 3 bases; unmatched junction nucleotides: 12. This CDR3 has 16 residues. CDR3 sequence (DNA): TGTGCCAGCAGCAACAGCAGGGGGAAAGTCGACTATGGCTACACCTTC. Translation gives CASSNSRGKVDYGYTF.